The text below deals with one T cell receptor beta chain. Germline V gene sequence: CDR1 SGDLS, CDR2 YYNGEE. Trimming removed 2 bases at V and 7 bases at J, with 12 bases between. The CDR3 has 13 amino acids. This sample was included in a study of T cells in Graves' hyperthyroidism and ophthalmopathy. TCR beta CDR3 sequences were amplified from RNA transcripts. HTBI primers were used for first-round RT-PCR of the TCR CDR3. TCRdb re-derived calls from the multiplex PCR reads in MiXCR, one entry per CDR3 protein. The sample lists fewer than 750,000 distinct CDR3 sequences; 40% to 55% were seen once. The specimen was peripheral blood or thyroid tissue (not recorded which). This rearrangement joins TRBV9 to TRBJ1-2; no definite D call. The receptor comes from a young woman with Graves' hyperthyroidism. CDR3: CASSVGRAGGYTF. DNA for the CDR3: TGTGCCAGCAGCGTCGGCCGCGCCGGTGGCTACACCTTC.